This is a list of T cell receptor beta chains from one sample in a study of tumor-infiltrating lymphocytes in primary liver carcinoma. TCRdb re-analysed the multiplex PCR reads in MiXCR, keeping a single row per CDR3 protein. The data show about 320,000 distinct CDR3 sequences, with approximately 54% seen just once and approximately 15% held by the top ten. Sequenced material: peripheral blood. Receptor source: a woman aged 25-40 years with primary liver carcinoma and hepatitis B virus infection. Both conserved end residues are trimmed from each CDR3.

V,CDR3
TRBV11-3,ASSLARGSSYNEKF
TRBV6-5,DSSYSGWDTQY
TRBV7-8,ASSWGGREYEQF
TRBV11-2,ASTKQDRGRTKGKLF
TRBV12-3/TRBV12-4,ASSPLGDPTCTDTQY
TRBV6-5,ASSYSPGDEQY
TRBV11-2,ASSSGQGVFIDTQY
TRBV12-3/TRBV12-4,ANRTGTSGGFEQF
TRBV5-6,ASSSDRVKGTQY
TRBV6-1,ASRATGAGANVLT
TRBV11-2,ASNQDGTSALFEQF
TRBV6-6,ASSYSASGSYEQY
TRBV5-6,ASSSTSTDTQY
TRBV6-5,ASRTGDTGNTIY
TRBV6-2/TRBV6-3,ASSYDYSGGRRSYEQY
TRBV13,ASSLYTEAF
TRBV6-6,ASSYSPPLDEQY
TRBV6-5,ASSYPGGLEQF
TRBV11-2,ASSPRLSSYIEQF
TRBV6-6,ASSYLSPRSTDTQY
TRBV4-2,TSSQDIRAGSGNTIY
TRBV7-9,ASSADRGFSYEQY
TRBV7-9,ASSLDSGWVNEQF
TRBV29-1,SVARFAGSLNEQY
TRBV11-2,ASSVNQGSTEAF
TRBV28,ASRTTGGQYAF
TRBV29-1,SGVYTEAF
TRBV6-1,ASRPPGANVLT
TRBV14,TSSQDRGTQRGELF
TRBV6-5,ASSYGLSLTDTQY
TRBV6-6,AVRRASTDTQY
TRBV28,ASSLGGARITEAF
TRBV6-2/TRBV6-3,ASSYTREAF
TRBV6-1,ASKIGLTTNEKLF
TRBV5-4,ASSLGPDTDTRY
TRBV11-1,ASTSGTDPTEQY
TRBV29-1,SGLLTSGGGYYEQY
TRBV12-3/TRBV12-4,ASSFGDGGELF
TRBV30,AWNPGQRRSTDTQY
TRBV13,ASSLGLWGAQNNEQF
TRBV5-6,ASVGQYNYGYT
TRBV7-9,ASSPTSGGRNEQY
TRBV11-2,ASSLDGIAGYNEQF
TRBV11-2,ASSSRSKAF